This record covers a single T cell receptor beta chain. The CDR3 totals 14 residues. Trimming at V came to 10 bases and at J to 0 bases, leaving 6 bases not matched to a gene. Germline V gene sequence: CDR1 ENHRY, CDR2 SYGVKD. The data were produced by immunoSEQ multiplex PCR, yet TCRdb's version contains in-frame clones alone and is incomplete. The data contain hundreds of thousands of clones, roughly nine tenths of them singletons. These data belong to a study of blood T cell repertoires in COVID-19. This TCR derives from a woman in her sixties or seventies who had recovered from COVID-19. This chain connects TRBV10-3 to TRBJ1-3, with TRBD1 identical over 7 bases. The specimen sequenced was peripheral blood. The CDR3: CATGDSHSGNTIYF. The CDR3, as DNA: TGTGCCACGGGGGACAGTCACTCTGGAAACACCATATATTTT.